This T cell receptor beta chain emerged from a study of cytomegalovirus exposure and HLA in healthy donors. Study findings and constraints: Common viral pathogens (according to a later analysis) appeared linked to several of the most significant clusters. In a later analysis, DRB1 alleles had the most associated TCRs; HLA-C alleles the fewest. Of the V segments, some could not be distinguished, including TRBV6-2 and TRBV6-3, and were excluded.

This clone was recorded a few times. Its antigen is undetermined. CDR1 is SGHRS, CDR2 YFSETQ, per germline. The CDR3 sequence is 15 residues long. The V end lost 1 base, the J end lost 1 base, and 8 bases lay between the germline ends. The PCR was carried out with 60 Vbeta primers and 13 Jbeta primers. Sequenced by immunoSEQ multiplex PCR; TCRdb stores in-frame clones only, minus some. The table shows some 140,000 clones, with under 75% occurring only once. This rearrangement joins TRBV5-1 to TRBJ2-2; D remains ambiguous. This clonotype originated in a middle-aged woman in good health and CMV-seronegative. The sample taken for sequencing was PBMCs. The CDR3 sequence is CASSLTNLNTGELFF. The CDR3 nucleotides are TGCGCCAGCAGCTTGACAAATTTGAACACCGGGGAGCTGTTTTTT.